This T cell receptor (beta chain) appears in the sequencing data of a study of response to subunit inactivated influenza vaccine. Study-level results: Authors suggested that a seasonal influenza vaccination recruits few new T cells each time.

TCRdb ran MiXCR on the RT-PCR reads and lists one entry per CDR3 protein. The sample holds under 550,000 distinct CDR3 sequences; around 7.9% are singletons and the top ten take around 13%. This clonotype has a handful of counts. The antigen remains undetermined. The receptor was isolated from a man aged 50-75 years who received an inactivated influenza vaccine. This specimen was PBMCs from blood, taken less than 30 months after vaccination.

The CDR3 spells CASSLAGSFNQPQHF. The CDR3 DNA sequence: TGTGCCAGCAGCTTAGCGGGGAGCTTTAATCAGCCCCAGCATTTT. The chain uses TRBV7-9 and TRBJ1-5; D unclear. V lost 0 bases and J 4 bases, leaving 10 bases between the germline ends. The CDR3 contains 15 residues. CDR1 is SEHNR and CDR2 is FQNEAQ in the germline V gene (reference sequence).